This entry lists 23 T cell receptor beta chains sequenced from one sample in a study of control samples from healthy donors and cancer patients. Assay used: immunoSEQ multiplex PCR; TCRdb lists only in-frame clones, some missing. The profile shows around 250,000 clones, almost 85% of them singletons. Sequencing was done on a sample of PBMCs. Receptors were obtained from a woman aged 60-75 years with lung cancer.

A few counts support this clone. The CDR3 nucleotides read TGTGCCAGTAGTATAGGAACTAGAGGGGGTCAAGAGACCCAGTACTTC. It yields the protein CASSIGTRGGQETQYF. The genes are TRBV19 and TRBJ2-5, with TRBD1 as a possible D gene (6 bases). The CDR3 covers 16 residues. Germline-derived CDR1 and CDR2 are LNHDA and SQIVND (reference sequence). Deletions cut 1 base from V and 2 bases from J, with 14 bases between.

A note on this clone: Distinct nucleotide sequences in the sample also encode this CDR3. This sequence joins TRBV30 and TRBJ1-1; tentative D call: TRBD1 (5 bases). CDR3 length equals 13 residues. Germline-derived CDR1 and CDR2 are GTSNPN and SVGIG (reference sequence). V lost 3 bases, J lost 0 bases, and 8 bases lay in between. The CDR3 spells CAWSRQLNTEAFF. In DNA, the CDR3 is TGTGCCTGGAGCCGACAGCTGAACACTGAAGCTTTCTTT.

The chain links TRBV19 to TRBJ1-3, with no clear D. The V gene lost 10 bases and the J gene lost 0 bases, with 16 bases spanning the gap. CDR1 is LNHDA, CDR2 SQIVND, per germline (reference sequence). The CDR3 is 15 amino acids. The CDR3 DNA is TGTGCCACCGCCGAGGGTGATGTCTCTGGAAACACCATATATTTT. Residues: CATAEGDVSGNTIYF.

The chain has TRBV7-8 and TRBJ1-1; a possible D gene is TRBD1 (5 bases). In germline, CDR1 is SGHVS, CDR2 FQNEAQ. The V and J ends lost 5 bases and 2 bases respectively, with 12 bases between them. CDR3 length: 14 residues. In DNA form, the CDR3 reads TGTGCCAGCAGCGTGCAGGGTCCCAACACTGAAGCTTTCTTT. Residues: CASSVQGPNTEAFF.

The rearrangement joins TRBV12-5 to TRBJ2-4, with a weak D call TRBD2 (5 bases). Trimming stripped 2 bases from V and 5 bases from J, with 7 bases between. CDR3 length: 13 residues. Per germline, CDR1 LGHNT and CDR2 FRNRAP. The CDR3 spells CASGLSGENIQYF. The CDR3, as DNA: TGTGCTAGTGGTTTGTCCGGGGAAAACATTCAGTACTTC.

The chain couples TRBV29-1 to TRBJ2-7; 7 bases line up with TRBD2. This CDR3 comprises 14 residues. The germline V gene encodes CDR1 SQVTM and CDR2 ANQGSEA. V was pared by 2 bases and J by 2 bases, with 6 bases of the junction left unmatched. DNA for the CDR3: TGCAGCGTTGAATGGCGGGAGAACCCCTACGAGCAGTACTTC. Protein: CSVEWRENPYEQYF.

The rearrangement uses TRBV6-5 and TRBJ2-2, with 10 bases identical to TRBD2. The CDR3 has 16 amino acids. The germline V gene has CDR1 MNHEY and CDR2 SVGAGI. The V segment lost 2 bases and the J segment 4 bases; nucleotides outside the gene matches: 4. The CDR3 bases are TGTGCCAGCAGTTACACCGCTAGCGGGGGCACCGGGGAGCTGTTTTTT. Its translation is CASSYTASGGTGELFF.

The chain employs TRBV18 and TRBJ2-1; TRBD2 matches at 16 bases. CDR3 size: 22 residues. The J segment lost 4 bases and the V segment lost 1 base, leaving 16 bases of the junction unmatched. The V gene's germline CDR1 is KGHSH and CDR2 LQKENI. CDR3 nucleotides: TGTGCCAGCTCACCACAGTTACCGGGACTAGCGGGAGGGCCGGCTAGTTACAATGAGCAGTTCTTC. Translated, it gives CASSPQLPGLAGGPASYNEQFF.

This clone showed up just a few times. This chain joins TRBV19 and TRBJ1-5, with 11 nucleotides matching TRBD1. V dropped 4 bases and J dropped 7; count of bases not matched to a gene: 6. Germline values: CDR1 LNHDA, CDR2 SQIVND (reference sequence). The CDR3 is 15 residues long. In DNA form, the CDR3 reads TGTGCCAGTAGTAGAGGGACAGGGGGGGACCAGCCCCAGCATTTT. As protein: CASSRGTGGDQPQHF.

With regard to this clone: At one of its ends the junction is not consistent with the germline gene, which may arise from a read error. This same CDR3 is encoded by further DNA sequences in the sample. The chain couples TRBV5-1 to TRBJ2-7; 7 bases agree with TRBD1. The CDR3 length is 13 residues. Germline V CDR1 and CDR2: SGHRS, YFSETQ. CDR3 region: CASSLDRSYEQYF. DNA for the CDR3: TGCGCCAGCAGTTTGGACAGGTCCTACGAGCAGTACTTC.

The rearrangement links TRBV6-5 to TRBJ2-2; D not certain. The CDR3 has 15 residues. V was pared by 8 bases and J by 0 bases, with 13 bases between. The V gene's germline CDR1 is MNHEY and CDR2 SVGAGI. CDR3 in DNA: TGTGCCAGCCGGCCTGAGCATACGAACACCGGGGAGCTGTTTTTT. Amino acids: CASRPEHTNTGELFF.

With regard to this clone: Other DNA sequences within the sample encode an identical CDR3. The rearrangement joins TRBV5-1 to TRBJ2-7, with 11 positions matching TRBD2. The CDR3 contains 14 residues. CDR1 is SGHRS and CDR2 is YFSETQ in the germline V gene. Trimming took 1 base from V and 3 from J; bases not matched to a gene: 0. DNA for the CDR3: TGCGCCAGCAGCTTGACTAGCGGGAGCTACGAGCAGTACTTC. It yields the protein CASSLTSGSYEQYF.

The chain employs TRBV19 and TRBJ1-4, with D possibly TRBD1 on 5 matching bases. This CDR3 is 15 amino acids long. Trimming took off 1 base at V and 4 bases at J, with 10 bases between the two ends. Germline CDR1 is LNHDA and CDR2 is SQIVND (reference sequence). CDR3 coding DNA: TGTGCCAGTAGTATAGGAGGGACCAATAATGAAAAACTGTTTTTT. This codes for CASSIGGTNNEKLFF.

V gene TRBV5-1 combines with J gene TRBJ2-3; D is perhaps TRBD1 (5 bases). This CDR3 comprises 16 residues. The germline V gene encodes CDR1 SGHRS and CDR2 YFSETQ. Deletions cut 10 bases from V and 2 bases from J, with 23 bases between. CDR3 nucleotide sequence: TGCGCCTCGAAAAGGTCAGGGCAGCACTTCACAGATACGCAGTATTTT. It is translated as CASKRSGQHFTDTQYF.

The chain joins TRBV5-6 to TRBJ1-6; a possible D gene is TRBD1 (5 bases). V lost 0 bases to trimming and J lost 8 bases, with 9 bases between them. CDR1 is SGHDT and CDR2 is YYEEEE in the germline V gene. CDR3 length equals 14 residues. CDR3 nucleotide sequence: TGTGCCAGCAGCTTGGGTGACAGAGATTCACCCCTCCACTTT. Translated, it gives CASSLGDRDSPLHF.

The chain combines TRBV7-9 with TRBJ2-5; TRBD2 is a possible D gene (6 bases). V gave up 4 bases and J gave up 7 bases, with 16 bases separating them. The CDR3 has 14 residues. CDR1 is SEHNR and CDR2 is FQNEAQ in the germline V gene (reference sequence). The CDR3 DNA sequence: TGTGCCAGCAGCTCACTTAGCGGTTCGGGGACCCAGTACTTC. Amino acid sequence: CASSSLSGSGTQYF.

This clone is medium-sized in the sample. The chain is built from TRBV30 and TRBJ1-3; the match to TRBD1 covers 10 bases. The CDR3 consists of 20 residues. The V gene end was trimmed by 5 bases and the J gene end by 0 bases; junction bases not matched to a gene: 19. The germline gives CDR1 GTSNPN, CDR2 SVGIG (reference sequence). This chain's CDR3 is CAWGMHRDRGSQHSGNTIYF. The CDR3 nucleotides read TGTGCCTGGGGGATGCATCGGGACAGGGGTAGTCAGCACTCTGGAAACACCATATATTTT.

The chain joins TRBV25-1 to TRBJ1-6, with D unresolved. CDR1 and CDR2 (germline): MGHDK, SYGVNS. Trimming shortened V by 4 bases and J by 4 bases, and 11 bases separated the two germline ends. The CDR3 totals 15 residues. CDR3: CASSAGDAYNSPLHF. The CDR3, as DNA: TGTGCCAGCAGTGCCGGCGATGCATATAATTCACCCCTCCACTTT.

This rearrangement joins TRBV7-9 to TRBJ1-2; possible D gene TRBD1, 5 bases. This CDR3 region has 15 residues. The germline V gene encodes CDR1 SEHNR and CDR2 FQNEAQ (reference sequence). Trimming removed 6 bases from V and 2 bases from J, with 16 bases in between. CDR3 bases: TGTGCCAGCAGAATAGGGGCAGGAACGAACTATGGCTACACCTTC. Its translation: CASRIGAGTNYGYTF.

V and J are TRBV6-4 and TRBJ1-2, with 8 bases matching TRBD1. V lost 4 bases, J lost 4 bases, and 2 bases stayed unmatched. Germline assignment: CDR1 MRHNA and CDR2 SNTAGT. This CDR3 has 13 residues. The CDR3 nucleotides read TGTGCCAGCAGTGGCGGGACAGGCTATGGCTACACCTTC. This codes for CASSGGTGYGYTF.

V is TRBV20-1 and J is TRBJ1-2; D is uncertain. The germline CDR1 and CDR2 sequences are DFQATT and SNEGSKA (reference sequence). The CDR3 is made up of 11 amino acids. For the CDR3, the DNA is TGCAGCGCCTCGGGCCTCATGGGCTACACCTTC. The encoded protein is CSASGLMGYTF.

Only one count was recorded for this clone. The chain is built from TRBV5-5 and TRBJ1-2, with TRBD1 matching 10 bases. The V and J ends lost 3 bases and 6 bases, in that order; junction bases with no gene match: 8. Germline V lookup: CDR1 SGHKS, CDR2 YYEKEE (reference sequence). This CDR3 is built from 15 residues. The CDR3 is CASSWGQGTSDGYTF. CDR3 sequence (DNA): TGTGCCAGCAGCTGGGGACAGGGGACAAGCGATGGCTACACCTTC.

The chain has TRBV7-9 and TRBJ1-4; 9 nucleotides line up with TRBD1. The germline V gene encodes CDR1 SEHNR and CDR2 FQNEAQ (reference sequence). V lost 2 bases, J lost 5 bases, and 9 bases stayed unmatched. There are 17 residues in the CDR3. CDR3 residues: CASSLIGWGQGNEKLFF. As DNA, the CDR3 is TGTGCCAGCAGCTTAATCGGTTGGGGACAGGGCAATGAAAAACTGTTTTTT.